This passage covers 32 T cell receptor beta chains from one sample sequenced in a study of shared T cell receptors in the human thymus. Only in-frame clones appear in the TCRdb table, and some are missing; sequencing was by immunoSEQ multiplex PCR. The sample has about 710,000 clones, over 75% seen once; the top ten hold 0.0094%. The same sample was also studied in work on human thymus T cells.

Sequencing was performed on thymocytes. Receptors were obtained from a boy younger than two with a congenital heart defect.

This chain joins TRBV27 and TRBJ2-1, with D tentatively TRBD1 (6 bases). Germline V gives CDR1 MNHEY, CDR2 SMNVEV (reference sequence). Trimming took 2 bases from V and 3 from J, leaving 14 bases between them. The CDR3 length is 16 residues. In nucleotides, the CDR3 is TGTGCCAGCAGTTTAGCGTGGACAGCCCACTACAATGAGCAGTTCTTC. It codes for CASSLAWTAHYNEQFF.

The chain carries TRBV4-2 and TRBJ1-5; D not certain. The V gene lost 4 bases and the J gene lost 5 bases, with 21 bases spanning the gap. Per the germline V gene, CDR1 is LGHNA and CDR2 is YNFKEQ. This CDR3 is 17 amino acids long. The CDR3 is CASSPNPTGRRYQPQHF. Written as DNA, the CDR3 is TGTGCCAGCAGCCCAAACCCGACGGGGAGGAGATATCAGCCCCAGCATTTT.

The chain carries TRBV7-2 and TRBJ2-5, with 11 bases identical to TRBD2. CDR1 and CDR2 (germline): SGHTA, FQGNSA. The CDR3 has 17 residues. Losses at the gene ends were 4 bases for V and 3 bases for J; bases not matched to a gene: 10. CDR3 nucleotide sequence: TGTGCCAGCAGCTACGCCTACCTGGGACTAGCGGAAGAGACCCAGTACTTC. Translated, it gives CASSYAYLGLAEETQYF.

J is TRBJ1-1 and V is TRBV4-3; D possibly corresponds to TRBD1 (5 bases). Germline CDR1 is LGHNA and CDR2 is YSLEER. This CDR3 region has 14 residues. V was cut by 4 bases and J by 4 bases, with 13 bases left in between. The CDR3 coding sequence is TGCGCCAGCAGCCTCGGCGGGGCCCCCACTGAAGCTTTCTTT. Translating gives CASSLGGAPTEAFF.

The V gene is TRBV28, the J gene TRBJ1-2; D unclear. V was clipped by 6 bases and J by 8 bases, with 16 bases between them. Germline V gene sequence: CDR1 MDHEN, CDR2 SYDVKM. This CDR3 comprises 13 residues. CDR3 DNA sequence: TGTGCCAGCAGACCCCGCTTTGTCGGGGGCTACACCTTC. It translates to CASRPRFVGGYTF.

Written as DNA, the CDR3 is TGTGCCATCAGGGACATTTCAGATACGCAGTATTTT. Translating gives CAIRDISDTQYF. The chain combines TRBV10-3 with TRBJ2-3, with D perhaps matching TRBD1 (5 bases). V lost 6 bases, J lost 4 bases, and 8 bases lay in between. This CDR3 is built from 12 residues. Germline V gene sequence: CDR1 ENHRY, CDR2 SYGVKD.

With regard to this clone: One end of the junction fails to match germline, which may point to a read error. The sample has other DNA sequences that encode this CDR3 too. The CDR3 region is CASSYSIRGCNSPLHF. The CDR3 DNA is TGTGCCAGCAGTTACTCTATACGGGGTTGTAATTCCCCCCTCCACTTT. The V gene is TRBV6-5, the J gene TRBJ1-6, with no clear D. This CDR3 spans 16 amino acids. Germline V gene sequence: CDR1 MNHEY, CDR2 SVGAGI.

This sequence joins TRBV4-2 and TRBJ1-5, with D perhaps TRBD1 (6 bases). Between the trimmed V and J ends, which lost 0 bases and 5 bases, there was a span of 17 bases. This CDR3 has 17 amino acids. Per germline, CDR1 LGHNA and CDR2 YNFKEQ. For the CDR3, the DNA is TGTGCCAGCAGCCAAGATTCGGGCCCAGGGGCCCATCAGCCCCAGCATTTT. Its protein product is CASSQDSGPGAHQPQHF.

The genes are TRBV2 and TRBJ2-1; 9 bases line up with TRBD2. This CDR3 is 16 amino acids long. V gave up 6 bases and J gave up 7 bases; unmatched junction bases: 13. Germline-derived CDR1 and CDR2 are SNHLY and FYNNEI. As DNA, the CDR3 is TGTGCCAGCAGACCGCCCCGACTAGCGGAGCAGAATGAGCAGTTCTTC. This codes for CASRPPRLAEQNEQFF. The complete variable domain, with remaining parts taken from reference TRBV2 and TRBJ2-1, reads EPEVTQTPSHQVTQMGQEVILRCVPISNHLYFYWYRQILGQKVEFLVSFYNNEISEKSEIFDDQFSVERPDGSNFTLKIRSTKLEDSAMYFCASRPPRLAEQNEQFFGPGTRLTVL.

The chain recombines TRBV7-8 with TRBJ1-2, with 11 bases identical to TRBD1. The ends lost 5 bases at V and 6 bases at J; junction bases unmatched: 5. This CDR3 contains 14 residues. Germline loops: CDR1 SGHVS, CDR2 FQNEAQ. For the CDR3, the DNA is TGTGCCAGCAGCACCCGGACAGGGGGCAATGGCTACACCTTC. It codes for CASSTRTGGNGYTF.

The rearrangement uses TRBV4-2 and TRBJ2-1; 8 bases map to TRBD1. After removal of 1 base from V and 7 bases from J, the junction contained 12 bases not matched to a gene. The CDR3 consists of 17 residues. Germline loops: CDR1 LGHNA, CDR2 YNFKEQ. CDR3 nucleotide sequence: TGTGCCAGCAGCCAAGCCCAGGGGGCAGGGAAACTTAATGAGCAGTTCTTC. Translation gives CASSQAQGAGKLNEQFF.

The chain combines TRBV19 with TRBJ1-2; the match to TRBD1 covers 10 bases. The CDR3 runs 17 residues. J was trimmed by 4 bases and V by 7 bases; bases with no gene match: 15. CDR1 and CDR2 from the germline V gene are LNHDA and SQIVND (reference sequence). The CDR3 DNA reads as TGTGCCAGTACCGAAGAGTGGGGGGACAGGGGCACCTATGGCTACACCTTC. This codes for CASTEEWGDRGTYGYTF.

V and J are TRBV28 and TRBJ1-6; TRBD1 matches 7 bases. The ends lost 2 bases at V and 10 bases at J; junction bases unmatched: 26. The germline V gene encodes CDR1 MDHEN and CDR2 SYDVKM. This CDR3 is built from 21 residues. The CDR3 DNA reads TGTGCCAGCAGTTTAAGAGACTTCTTGACAGGGAGGAGCCCTATGGGGTCACCCCTCCACTTT. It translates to CASSLRDFLTGRSPMGSPLHF.

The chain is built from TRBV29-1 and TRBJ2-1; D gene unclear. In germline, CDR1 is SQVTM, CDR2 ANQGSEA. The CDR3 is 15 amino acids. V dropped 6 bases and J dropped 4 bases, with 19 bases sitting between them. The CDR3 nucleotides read TGCAGCGTCCCACGCTCCTTGGTCGGGTACAATGAGCAGTTCTTC. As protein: CSVPRSLVGYNEQFF.

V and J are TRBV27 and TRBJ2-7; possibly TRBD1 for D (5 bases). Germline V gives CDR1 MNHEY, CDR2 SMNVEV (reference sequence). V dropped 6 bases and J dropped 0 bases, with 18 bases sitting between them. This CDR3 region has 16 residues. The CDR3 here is CASRPSRPGLSYEQYF. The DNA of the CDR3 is TGTGCCAGCAGACCCAGCCGGCCAGGGCTCTCCTACGAGCAGTACTTC.

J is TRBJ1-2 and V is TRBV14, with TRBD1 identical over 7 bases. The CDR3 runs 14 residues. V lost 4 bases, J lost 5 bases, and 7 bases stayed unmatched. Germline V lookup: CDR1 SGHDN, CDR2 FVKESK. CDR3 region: CASSRQGYVYGYTF. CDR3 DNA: TGTGCCAGCAGCCGACAGGGTTACGTGTATGGCTACACCTTC.

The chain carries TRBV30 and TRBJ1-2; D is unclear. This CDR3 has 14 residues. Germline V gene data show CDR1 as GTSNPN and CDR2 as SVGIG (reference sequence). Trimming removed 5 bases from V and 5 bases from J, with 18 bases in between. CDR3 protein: CAWCLPGLRYGYTF. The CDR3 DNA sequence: TGTGCCTGGTGTTTACCGGGTCTCCGGTATGGCTACACCTTC.

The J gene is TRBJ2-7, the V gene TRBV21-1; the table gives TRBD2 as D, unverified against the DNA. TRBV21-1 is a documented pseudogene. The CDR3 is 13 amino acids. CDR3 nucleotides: TGTGCCAGCAGCCGGAGAGTGATCTACGAGCAGTACTTC. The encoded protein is CASSRRVIYEQYF.

The CDR3: CASSLGKQGGENTEAFF. CDR3 sequence (DNA): TGTGCCAGCAGCTTAGGGAAACAGGGGGGCGAGAACACTGAAGCTTTCTTT. The chain carries TRBV7-6 and TRBJ1-1, with 8 bases lining up with TRBD1. Looked up from germline, CDR1 is SGHVS and CDR2 is FNYEAQ. V shed 1 base, J shed 1 base, and the junction held 8 bases outside the gene matches. The CDR3 runs 17 residues.

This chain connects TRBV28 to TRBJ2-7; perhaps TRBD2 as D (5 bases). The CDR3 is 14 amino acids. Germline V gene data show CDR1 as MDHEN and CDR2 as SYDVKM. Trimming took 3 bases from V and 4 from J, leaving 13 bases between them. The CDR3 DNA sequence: TGTGCCAGCAGTTTTGGACTTTCCCCGTACGAGCAGTACTTC. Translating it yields CASSFGLSPYEQYF.

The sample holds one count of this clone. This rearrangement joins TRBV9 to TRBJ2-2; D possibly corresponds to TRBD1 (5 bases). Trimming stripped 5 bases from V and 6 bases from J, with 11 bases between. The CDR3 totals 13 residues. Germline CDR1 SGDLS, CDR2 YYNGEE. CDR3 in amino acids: CASSPGCAGELFF. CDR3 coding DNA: TGTGCCAGCAGTCCAGGGTGCGCCGGGGAGCTGTTTTTT.

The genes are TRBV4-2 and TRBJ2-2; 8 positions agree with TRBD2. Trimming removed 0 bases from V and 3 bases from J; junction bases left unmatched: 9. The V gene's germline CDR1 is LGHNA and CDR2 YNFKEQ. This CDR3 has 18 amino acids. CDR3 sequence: CASSQEMSGGFDTGELFF. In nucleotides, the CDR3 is TGTGCCAGCAGCCAAGAGATGAGCGGGGGATTTGACACCGGGGAGCTGTTTTTT.

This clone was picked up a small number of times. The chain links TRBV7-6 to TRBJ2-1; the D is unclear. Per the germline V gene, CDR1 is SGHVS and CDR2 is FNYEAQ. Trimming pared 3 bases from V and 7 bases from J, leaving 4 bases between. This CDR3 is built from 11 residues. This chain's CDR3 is CASSFTNEQFF. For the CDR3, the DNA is TGTGCCAGCAGCTTTACTAATGAGCAGTTCTTC.

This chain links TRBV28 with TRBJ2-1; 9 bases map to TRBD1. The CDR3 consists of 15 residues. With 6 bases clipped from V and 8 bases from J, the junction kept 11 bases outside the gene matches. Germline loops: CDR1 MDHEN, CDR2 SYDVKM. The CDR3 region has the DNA TGTGCCAGCAGCCTCCGGGACAGGGAGGTCGATGAGCAGTTCTTC. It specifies CASSLRDREVDEQFF.

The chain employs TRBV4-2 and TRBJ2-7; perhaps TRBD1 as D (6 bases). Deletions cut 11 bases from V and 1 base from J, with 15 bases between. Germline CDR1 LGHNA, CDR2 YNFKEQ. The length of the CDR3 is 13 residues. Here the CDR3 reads CASRGHPSYEQYF. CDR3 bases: TGTGCCTCCAGGGGACACCCGTCCTACGAGCAGTACTTC.

CDR3 coding DNA: TGTGCCAGCAGCAAACCAGGGGGCCGGGTAGAGACCCAGTACTTC. Protein sequence: CASSKPGGRVETQYF. The J gene is TRBJ2-5, the V gene TRBV5-6, with 8 bases aligning to TRBD1. CDR3 length: 15 residues. The germline V gene has CDR1 SGHDT and CDR2 YYEEEE. The V segment lost 4 bases and the J segment 4 bases; nucleotides outside the gene matches: 9.

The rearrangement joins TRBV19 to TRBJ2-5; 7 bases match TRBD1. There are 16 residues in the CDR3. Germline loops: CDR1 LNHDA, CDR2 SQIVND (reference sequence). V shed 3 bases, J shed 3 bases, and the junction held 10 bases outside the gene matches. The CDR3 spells CASSIALGQAKETQYF. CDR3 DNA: TGTGCCAGTAGTATTGCCCTTGGACAGGCCAAAGAGACCCAGTACTTC.

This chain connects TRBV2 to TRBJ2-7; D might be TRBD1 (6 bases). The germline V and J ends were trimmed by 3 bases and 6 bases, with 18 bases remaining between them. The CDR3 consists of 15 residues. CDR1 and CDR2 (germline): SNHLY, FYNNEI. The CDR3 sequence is CASSESYRDPPEQYF. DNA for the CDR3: TGTGCCAGCAGTGAGTCTTACAGGGACCCCCCCGAGCAGTACTTC. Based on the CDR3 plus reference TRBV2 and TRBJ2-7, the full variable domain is EPEVTQTPSHQVTQMGQEVILRCVPISNHLYFYWYRQILGQKVEFLVSFYNNEISEKSEIFDDQFSVERPDGSNFTLKIRSTKLEDSAMYFCASSESYRDPPEQYFGPGTRLTVT.

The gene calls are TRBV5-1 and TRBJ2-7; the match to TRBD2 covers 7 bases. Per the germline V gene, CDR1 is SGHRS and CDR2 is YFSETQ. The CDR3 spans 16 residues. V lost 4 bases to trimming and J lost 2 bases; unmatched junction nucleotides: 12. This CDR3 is CASSHVSGSLPYEQYF. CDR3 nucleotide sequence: TGCGCCAGCAGCCACGTTAGCGGGTCCCTACCCTACGAGCAGTACTTC.

The CDR3 nucleotides read TGTGCCAGCAGCTTAGTATCCGTCATGGAGGCTTTCTTT. Translated: CASSLVSVMEAFF. The genes are TRBV13 and TRBJ1-1; D uncertain. The germline gives CDR1 PRHDT, CDR2 FYEKMQ (reference sequence). The ends were cut back, 1 base at V and 11 bases at J, with 14 bases in the middle. This CDR3 is built from 13 residues.

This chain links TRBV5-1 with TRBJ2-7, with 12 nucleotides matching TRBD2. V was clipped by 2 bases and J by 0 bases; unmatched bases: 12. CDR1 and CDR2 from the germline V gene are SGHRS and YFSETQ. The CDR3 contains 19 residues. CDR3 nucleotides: TGCGCCAGCAGCTTTCGAAGACTAGCGGGAGCTCCAATCTCCTACGAGCAGTACTTC. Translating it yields CASSFRRLAGAPISYEQYF.

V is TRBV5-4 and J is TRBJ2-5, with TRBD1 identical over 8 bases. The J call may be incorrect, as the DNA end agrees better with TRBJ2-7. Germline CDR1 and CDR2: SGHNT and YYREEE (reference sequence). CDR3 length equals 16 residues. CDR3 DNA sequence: TGTGCCAGCAGCTACCTAAAGACAGGGGCCTCCTACGAGCAGTACTTC. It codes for CASSYLKTGASYEQYF.